The T cell receptor beta chain described here comes from a study of T cell responses to AZD1222 COVID-19 vaccine. Measured with immunoSEQ multiplex PCR; TCRdb has only the in-frame clones, and not every one. This repertoire shows 250,000 to 300,000 clones, around 93% found once; its top ten account for approximately 0.52%. CDR3 length equals 13 residues. V dropped 1 base and J dropped 4 bases, with 8 bases sitting between them. Germline lookup yields CDR1 MNHNS and CDR2 SASEGT. The origin of this receptor is an adult who received the AZD1222 COVID-19 vaccine. The sample was peripheral blood, taken 28 days after the second AZD1222 dose. This chain uses TRBV6-1 with TRBJ2-7; D call uncertain. The CDR3 is CASSEVSVYEQYF. CDR3 nucleotides: TGTGCCAGCAGTGAAGTCTCCGTTTACGAGCAGTACTTC.